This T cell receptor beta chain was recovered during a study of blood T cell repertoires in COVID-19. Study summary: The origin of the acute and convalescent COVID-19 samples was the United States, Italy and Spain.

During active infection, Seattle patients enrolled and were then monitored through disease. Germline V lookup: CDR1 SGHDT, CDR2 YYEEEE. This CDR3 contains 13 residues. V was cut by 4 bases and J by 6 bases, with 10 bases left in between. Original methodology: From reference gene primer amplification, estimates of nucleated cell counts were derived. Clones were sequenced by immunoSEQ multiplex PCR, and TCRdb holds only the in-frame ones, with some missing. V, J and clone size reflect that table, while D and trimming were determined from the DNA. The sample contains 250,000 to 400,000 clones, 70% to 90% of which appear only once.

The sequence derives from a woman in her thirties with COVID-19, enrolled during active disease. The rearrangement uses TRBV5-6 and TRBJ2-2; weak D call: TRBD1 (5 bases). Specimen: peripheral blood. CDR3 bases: TGTGCCAGCAGCCGACACAGGTCCGGGGAGCTGTTTTTT. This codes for CASSRHRSGELFF. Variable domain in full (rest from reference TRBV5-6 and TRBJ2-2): DAGVTQSPTHLIKTRGQQVTLRCSPKSGHDTVSWYQQALGQGPQFIFQYYEEEERQRGNFPDRFSGHQFPNYSSELNVNALLLGDSALYLCASSRHRSGELFFGEGSRLTVL.